Sequencing of this TCR beta chain was carried out in a study of Ad26.COV2.S vaccination and SARS-CoV-2 variants. Study context: Once or twice, 56 days apart, Ad26.COV2.S was delivered intramuscularly.

Treatment in this sample: over 15 received Ad26.COV2.S at low or high dose, single or two shots; roughly five received placebo; per-sample allocation not given. Sampling took place 63 days after the first vaccine or placebo injection. Its platform was an Ad26 vector, and its expressed antigen was Wuhan-strain SARS-CoV-2 spike. The method was immunoSEQ multiplex PCR; TCRdb's version includes in-frame clones alone and lacks a portion of them. The data show some 370,000 clones, around four fifths seen once. Trimming removed 1 base at V and 4 bases at J, with 10 bases between. Per germline, CDR1 LGHNA and CDR2 YSLEER. This CDR3 spans 15 amino acids. Findings and caveats of the study: CD8+ and CD4+ T cells specific for spike reportedly responded with substantial breadth after vaccination.

Comment on this clone: What it binds is unknown.

The chain couples TRBV4-3 to TRBJ1-4; D is unclear. The source was peripheral blood, collected in a trial of Ad26.COV2.S vaccine versus placebo. This clonotype was sampled from a person aged 18-65 years who received the Ad26.COV2.S COVID-19 vaccine or a placebo. For the CDR3, the DNA is TGCGCCAGCAGCCAAGGGACTGGGAATAATGAAAAACTGTTTTTT. Translation gives CASSQGTGNNEKLFF.